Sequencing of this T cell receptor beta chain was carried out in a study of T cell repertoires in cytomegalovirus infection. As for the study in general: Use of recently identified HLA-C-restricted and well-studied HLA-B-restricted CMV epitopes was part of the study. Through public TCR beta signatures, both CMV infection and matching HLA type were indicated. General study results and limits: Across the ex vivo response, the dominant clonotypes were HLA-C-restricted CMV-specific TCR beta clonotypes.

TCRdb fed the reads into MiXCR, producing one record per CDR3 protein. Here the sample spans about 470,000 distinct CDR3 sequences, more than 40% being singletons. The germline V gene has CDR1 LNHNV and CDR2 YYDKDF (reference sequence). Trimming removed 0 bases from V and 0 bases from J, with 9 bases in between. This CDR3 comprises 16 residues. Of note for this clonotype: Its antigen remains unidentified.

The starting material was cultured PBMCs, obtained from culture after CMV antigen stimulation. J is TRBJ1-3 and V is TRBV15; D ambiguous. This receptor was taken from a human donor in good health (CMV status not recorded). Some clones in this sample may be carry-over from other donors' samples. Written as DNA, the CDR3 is TGTGCCACCAGCAGAGACTACGGGAACTCTGGAAACACCATATATTTT. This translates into CATSRDYGNSGNTIYF.